This is a list of T cell receptor beta chains from one sample in a study of blood T cell repertoires in COVID-19. Only in-frame clones appear in the TCRdb table, and some are missing; sequencing was by immunoSEQ multiplex PCR. The sample yields around 260,000 clones, 88% seen once. The source material was peripheral blood. These receptors were taken from a man aged 60-69 years who had recovered from COVID-19. Both conserved end residues are trimmed from each CDR3.

TRBJ2-1,TRBV7-2,ASSLSSGGSSYNEQF
TRBJ2-2,TRBV19,ASKWTGDTGELF
TRBJ2-3,TRBV2,ASNPLAGLAKY
TRBJ1-2,TRBV6-5,ASRRVGDNYGYT
TRBJ2-7,TRBV7-9,ASIPGTGAGEQY
TRBJ1-1,TRBV18,ASSPKQWTEAF
TRBJ2-7,TRBV7-2,ASSSRTGGSSYEQY
TRBJ2-2,TRBV18,ASSSGLALEGTGELF
TRBJ2-7,TRBV6-1,ASSEVRTYEQY
TRBJ2-1,TRBV2,AGGVVYNEQF
TRBJ1-1,TRBV5-5,ASSPGVVNTEAF
TRBJ2-2,TRBV11-2,ASSLFAENTGELF
TRBJ1-1,TRBV3-1/TRBV3-2,ASSLRGKTEAF
TRBJ1-2,TRBV12-3/TRBV12-4,ASSLVSGGGYT
TRBJ2-5,TRBV24-1,ATSDSSGAGETQY
TRBJ1-2,TRBV2,ASSERTGGADGYT
TRBJ1-4,TRBV7-9,ASSLDRGYEKLF
TRBJ2-2,TRBV6-5,ASSYSSRGATGELF
TRBJ1-5,TRBV4-2,ASSQAPGQGNQPQH
TRBJ1-5,TRBV7-6,ASSLAQLQPQH